This TCR beta chain was obtained from a study of cytotoxic CD8 clonotypes in ibrutinib-treated CLL (TCRdb year 2021). A note on the overall study: In this cohort, around 15 patients were treatment-naive and approximately ten were relapsed/refractory, while about 17 had unmutated IGHV. Responses were partial in 25 or so patients and complete in 2; after median 68 months follow-up, roughly 15 stayed in remission and about twelve progressed. Response samples were taken after a median of approximately a year on treatment, ranging from roughly 6 to 36 months. On average, each sample yielded 255,043 productive templates and about 95,000 productive rearrangements. Of the approximately 87 people in the trial, about 25 had longitudinal samples available. Cryopreserved peripheral blood mononuclear cells were obtained prior to treatment, at the time of response, and at either disease progression or sustained remission. Every remission and progressive disease sample was obtained while ibrutinib was still being received by the patients.

Taken from cysteine to phenylalanine, the CDR3 has 20 residues. Just the 60-base CDR3 DNA is kept, in frame starting at base 1. General study outcomes and caveats: Sampling times were not matched between patients in sustained remission and patients whose disease was progressing, and lymph node repertoires were not examined. Public clonotypes were found to be uncommon and were observed to contract or remain stable during treatment; the increase in clonality was shown to reflect expansion of private clonotypes at ibrutinib response. An increase in clonality was observed at ibrutinib response, with clonality remaining stable during sustained remission and falling back toward baseline at progression. At baseline, clonality was higher than in age-matched healthy donors and showed a strong correlation with circulating CD8+ T-cell counts.

The sample's time point label, decoded: 12 to 13 months on ibrutinib. For TCR beta library preparation, 1.5 to 2 micrograms of genomic DNA were isolated from cryopreserved PBMCs. Longitudinal blood samples from CLL patients receiving ibrutinib monotherapy were subjected to high-throughput TCR beta sequencing. The patients took part in an open-label, single-center phase 2 trial of ibrutinib monotherapy. In this sample, this clone turned up a few times. It lacks a known antigen. Base qualities are not recorded, but no much larger clone differs from it by a single base. A MiSeq instrument was used for deep resolution sequencing, which targeted depths ranging from 1 in 1 million up to 1 in 200,000 T cells, with coverage averaging 10x for each clonotype. The immunoSEQ hsTCRB Kit was used to generate TCR beta libraries. The paper's data handling went like this. ImmunoSEQ Data Assistant and ImmunoSEQ Analyzer were used for data analysis, and V, D and J genes were assigned according to IMGT definitions. Clonality, which ranges from 0 to 1, was calculated as one minus the normalized Shannon entropy of productive rearrangement frequencies. Only overrepresented clonotypes making up at least 0.05% of each patient's repertoire were included in the public clonotype analysis. Approximately 12 repertoires from age-matched healthy donors, obtained from immuneACCESS, served as clonality controls. TCRdb holds this immuneACCESS table with in-frame rearrangements only. Some clones are missing; in checked studies, unresolved V genes explain under half, and the rest has no known cause. Clonal size and the V and J genes are those of that table, whereas D and trimming came from the DNA. A total of 60,000 to 65,000 clones appear in this sample, around three fifths of them only once. The top ten hold about 14% of the sample.

The chain joins TRBV12-2 to TRBJ2-1; the D segment call TRBD1 is taken from the table without a DNA check. TRBV12-2 is listed as a pseudogene. The source of this sequence is a human donor with chronic lymphocytic leukemia. The sequenced sample was PBMCs, obtained after 12 months of ibrutinib treatment. The CDR3 in this case is CASRLADRGLIPSPRGEQFF. The bases read TGTGCAAGTCGCTTAGCCGACAGGGGACTGATCCCGTCGCCTCGGGGGGAGCAGTTCTTC.